This T cell receptor (beta chain) appears in the sequencing data of a study of CD8 T cells in ankylosing spondylitis. This clonotype was counted many times. Its antigen is unidentified. TCRdb reprocessed the 5' RACE reads via MiXCR and lists one record per CDR3 protein. The sample has some 340,000 distinct CDR3 sequences; 14% to 15% are singletons. The junction had 15 bases not matched to a gene; V was cut back by 2 bases and J by 7 bases. The CDR3 covers 19 residues. Looked up from germline, CDR1 is MNHEY and CDR2 is SMNVEV (reference sequence). Study results and limitations: Disease-linked clones, CD8+, were relatively rare in peripheral blood. Significantly higher representation of disease-linked clones was reported for matched ankylosing spondylitis synovial fluid. Certain motif variants had earlier appeared in reactive arthritis synovial fluid and blood.

The chain recombines TRBV27 with TRBJ2-1; 12 nucleotides match TRBD2. The clonotype originates from a male donor with ankylosing spondylitis or in good health (not recorded which). The sequenced sample consisted of blood, either unsorted or a sorted T cell fraction (not recorded which). The CDR3 is CASSLILAGGPVNLNEQFF. The CDR3 DNA reads TGTGCCAGCAGTTTAATCCTAGCGGGGGGGCCCGTGAATTTGAATGAGCAGTTCTTC.